This T cell receptor beta chain stems from a study of T cell changes during pregnancy in multiple sclerosis. TCRdb's table, derived via immunoSEQ multiplex PCR, lists solely in-frame clones and lacks some. This sample has tens of thousands of clones; around 92% occur once, and the top ten carry under 1.5%. V lost 0 bases, J lost 2 bases, and 2 bases stayed unmatched. The CDR3 has 15 amino acids. Germline V gives CDR1 SGHNT, CDR2 YYREEE (reference sequence). The source is a female donor with multiple sclerosis, enrolled in a pregnancy study. The material sequenced was peripheral blood, taken before pregnancy. The V call is TRBV5-4, the J call TRBJ1-3, with 7 bases identical to TRBD1. DNA for the CDR3: TGTGCCAGCAGCTTGGGAACAGGGGCTGGAAACACCATATATTTT. Protein product: CASSLGTGAGNTIYF.